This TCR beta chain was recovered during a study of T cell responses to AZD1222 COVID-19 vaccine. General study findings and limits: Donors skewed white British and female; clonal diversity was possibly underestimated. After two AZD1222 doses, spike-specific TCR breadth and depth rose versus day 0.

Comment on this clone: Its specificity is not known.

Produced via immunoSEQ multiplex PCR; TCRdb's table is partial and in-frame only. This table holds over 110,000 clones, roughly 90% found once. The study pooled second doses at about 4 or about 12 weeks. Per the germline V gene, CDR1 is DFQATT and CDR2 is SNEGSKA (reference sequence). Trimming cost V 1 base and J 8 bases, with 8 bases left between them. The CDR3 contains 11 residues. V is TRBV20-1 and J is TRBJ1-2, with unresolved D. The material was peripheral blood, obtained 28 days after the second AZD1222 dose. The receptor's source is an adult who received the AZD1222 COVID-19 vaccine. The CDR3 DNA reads TGCAGTGCTAGAGGCGAGGTGGGCTACACCTTC. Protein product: CSARGEVGYTF.